The clone carrying this TCR beta chain was recorded only once. Its antigen remains unidentified. Trimming cost V 6 bases and J 0 bases, with 8 bases left between them. The germline CDR1 and CDR2 sequences are DFQATT and SNEGSKA (reference sequence). The CDR3 sequence is 12 residues long. Prepared TCR beta cDNA libraries contained unique molecular identifiers. Researchers reported roughly 0.5 million cDNA molecules coming from approximately 1 to 10 million T cells. Using its own MiXCR run on the PCR reads, TCRdb lists one record per CDR3 protein. Among roughly 670,000 distinct CDR3 sequences listed, over 45% were seen once. This record comes from a study of post-analysis software for immune sequencing data. At the level of the study: Several disease courses (relapsing-remitting, secondary progressive and progressive-relapsing) of multiple sclerosis were included. General observations from the study: The five TRBV segments detected at higher frequency in patients than in controls included TRBV5-6, TRBV5-1 and TRBV20-1. Those samples that were prepared in the same batch co-clustered strongly by F measure. In multiple sclerosis, normalized Chao1 diversity was significantly below that of controls.

The V call is TRBV20-1, the J call TRBJ1-1; no clear D. The specimen was blood. This receptor was taken from a girl under 10 years old with multiple sclerosis. The CDR3 sequence is CSAPTVNTEAFF. The CDR3, as DNA: TGCAGTGCCCCAACAGTGAACACTGAAGCTTTCTTT.